Each of the 12 T cell receptor beta chains below was sequenced from the same sample in a study of blood T cell repertoires in COVID-19. Only in-frame clones appear in the TCRdb table, and some are missing; sequencing was by immunoSEQ multiplex PCR. The sample yields about 160,000 clones, about 87% seen once. Sequencing input: peripheral blood. The receptors derive from a woman aged 60-75 years who had recovered from COVID-19.

Notes on this clone: An end of the junction does not agree with germline; a read error may underlie this. V usage is TRBV28 and J usage is TRBJ1-1; TRBD1 aligns across 8 bases. CDR3 size: 13 residues. Germline V gives CDR1 MDHEN, CDR2 SYDVKM. The CDR3 nucleotides are TGTGCCACCAGGGGGCTGATGAAGACTGAAGCTTTCTTT. The encoded protein is CATRGLMKTEAFF.

In nucleotides, the CDR3 is TGTGCCAGCACTTTGGACTGGCCCGCAGGCTACGAGCAGTACTTC. The encoded protein is CASTLDWPAGYEQYF. This rearrangement joins TRBV6-5 to TRBJ2-7; D is perhaps TRBD2 (5 bases). Germline CDR1 reads MNHEY; CDR2 reads SVGAGI. This CDR3 comprises 15 residues. V gave up 7 bases and J gave up 3 bases, with 19 bases separating them.

About this clone itself: Distinct nucleotide sequences in the sample also encode this CDR3. The rearrangement joins TRBV6-5 to TRBJ1-1, with TRBD1 matching over 9 bases. Germline V gives CDR1 MNHEY, CDR2 SVGAGI. V shed 6 bases and J 3 bases; nucleotides not matched to a gene: 2. CDR3 length: 13 amino acids. The CDR3 nucleotides are TGTGCCAGCAGCCGGACAGGGGACACTGAAGCTTTCTTT. It specifies CASSRTGDTEAFF.

This chain links TRBV18 with TRBJ2-7, with 7 nucleotides matching TRBD2. CDR1 KGHSH and CDR2 LQKENI come from the germline V gene. With 1 base clipped from V and 3 bases from J, the junction kept 6 bases outside the gene matches. This CDR3 region has 15 residues. As DNA, the CDR3 is TGTGCCAGCTCACCACGGGAGGGTGGTAGCTACGAGCAGTACTTC. It codes for CASSPREGGSYEQYF.

J is TRBJ2-1 and V is TRBV5-4, with 9 bases aligning to TRBD1. The CDR3 is 15 amino acids. With 3 bases clipped from V and 6 bases from J, the junction kept 7 bases outside the gene matches. Germline V gives CDR1 SGHNT, CDR2 YYREEE (reference sequence). CDR3 sequence: CASSSPGTGFNEQFF. CDR3 in DNA: TGTGCCAGCAGCTCCCCCGGGACAGGGTTCAATGAGCAGTTCTTC.

The V and J genes are TRBV21-1 and TRBJ2-7; TRBD2, the table's D call, lacks a check against the DNA. TRBV21-1 is described as a pseudogene. There are 14 residues in the CDR3. CDR3 bases: TGTGCCAGCAGCAAAAGTCCTAGAGACTCCGAGCAGTACTTC. This sequence encodes CASSKSPRDSEQYF.

This sequence joins TRBV19 and TRBJ2-5, with TRBD1 identical over 10 bases. Germline CDR1 reads LNHDA; CDR2 reads SQIVND (reference sequence). Trimming took 4 bases from V and 0 from J; bases not matched to a gene: 2. The CDR3 length is 15 residues. The CDR3 DNA reads as TGTGCCAGTAGTAGGGACAGGGGAAACCAAGAGACCCAGTACTTC. It encodes CASSRDRGNQETQYF.

This clone was counted once. The chain carries TRBV19 and TRBJ2-3; D may be TRBD1 (6 bases). The V and J ends lost 5 bases and 5 bases respectively, with 14 bases between them. Germline CDR1 is LNHDA and CDR2 is SQIVND (reference sequence). This CDR3 has 14 amino acids. DNA for the CDR3: TGTGCCAGTAGTCCCAGGGGAAGCGGAGATACGCAGTATTTT. It codes for CASSPRGSGDTQYF.

The chain links TRBV19 to TRBJ1-5; 7 nucleotides align to TRBD1. Germline values: CDR1 LNHDA, CDR2 SQIVND (reference sequence). The CDR3 runs 15 residues. J lost 0 bases, V lost 10 bases, and 9 bases had no gene match. In DNA, the CDR3 is TGTGCCACCAGACAGGGTGCATATAGCAATCAGCCCCAGCATTTT. Translating gives CATRQGAYSNQPQHF.

The chain employs TRBV19 and TRBJ2-5, with a weak D call TRBD2 (6 bases). This CDR3 region has 14 residues. Trimming took 6 bases from V and 4 from J, leaving 15 bases between them. Germline V lookup: CDR1 LNHDA, CDR2 SQIVND (reference sequence). The CDR3 loop reads CASRMRRGGETQYF. In DNA, the CDR3 is TGTGCCAGTAGAATGAGGAGGGGAGGAGAGACCCAGTACTTC.

The CDR3 loop is CAISESTGSHTEAFF. CDR3 DNA: TGTGCCATCAGTGAGTCTACAGGGTCACACACTGAAGCTTTCTTT. The V gene is TRBV10-3, the J gene TRBJ1-1; the D gene is possibly TRBD1 (6 bases). The CDR3 sequence is 15 residues long. Germline V CDR1 and CDR2: ENHRY, SYGVKD. The V end lost 0 bases, the J end lost 3 bases, and 11 bases lay between the germline ends.

This chain uses TRBV27 with TRBJ1-6, with D tentatively TRBD1 (6 bases). V dropped 6 bases and J dropped 8 bases, with 11 bases sitting between them. CDR3 size: 13 residues. Germline V CDR1 and CDR2: MNHEY, SMNVEV (reference sequence). The DNA of the CDR3 is TGTGCCAGCAGAGCCAGGGGATATTCACCCCTCCACTTT. Translation gives CASRARGYSPLHF.